This T cell receptor (beta chain) was captured by sequencing in a study of blood T cell repertoires in COVID-19. Study background: COVID-19 samples, acute and convalescent, were from the United States, Italy and Spain.

Seattle's cohort entered during active infection and was followed longitudinally. The germline V gene has CDR1 ENHRY and CDR2 SYGVKD. V was clipped by 11 bases and J by 0 bases, with 10 bases between them. CDR3 size: 12 residues. In the original analysis: Amplification with reference gene primers provided the estimates of nucleated cell counts. Measured with immunoSEQ multiplex PCR; TCRdb has only the in-frame clones, and not every one. D and trimming come from the DNA, and the V and J calls and clone size come from that table. This sample has 400,000 or so clones, with roughly 90% found just once. This clone was detected only a few times.

Sequencing was done on a sample of peripheral blood. This TCR was sampled from a man aged 18-30 years with COVID-19, enrolled during active disease. This chain links TRBV10-3 with TRBJ1-2, with D possibly being TRBD1 (6 bases). CDR3 DNA: TGTGCCTCCAACAGGGCTAACTATGGCTACACCTTC. Translation: CASNRANYGYTF.